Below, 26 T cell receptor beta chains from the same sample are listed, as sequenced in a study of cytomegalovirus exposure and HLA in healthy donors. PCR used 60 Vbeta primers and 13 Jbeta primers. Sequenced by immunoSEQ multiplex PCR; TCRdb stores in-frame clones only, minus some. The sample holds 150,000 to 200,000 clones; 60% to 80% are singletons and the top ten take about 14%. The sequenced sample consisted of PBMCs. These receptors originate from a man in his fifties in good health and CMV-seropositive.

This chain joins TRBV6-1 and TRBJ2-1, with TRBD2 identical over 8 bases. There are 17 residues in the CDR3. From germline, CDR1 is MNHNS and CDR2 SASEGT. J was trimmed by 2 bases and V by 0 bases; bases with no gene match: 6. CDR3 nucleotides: TGTGCCAGCAGTGAAGCGCTATCAGCGGGGGCCTACAATGAGCAGTTCTTC. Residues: CASSEALSAGAYNEQFF.

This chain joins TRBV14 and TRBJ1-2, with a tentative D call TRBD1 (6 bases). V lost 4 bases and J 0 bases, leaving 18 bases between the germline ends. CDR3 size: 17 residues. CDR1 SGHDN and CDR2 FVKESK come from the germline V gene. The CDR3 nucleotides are TGTGCCAGCAGCCCGGCGACACAGGGAAAGGCTAACTATGGCTACACCTTC. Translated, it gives CASSPATQGKANYGYTF.

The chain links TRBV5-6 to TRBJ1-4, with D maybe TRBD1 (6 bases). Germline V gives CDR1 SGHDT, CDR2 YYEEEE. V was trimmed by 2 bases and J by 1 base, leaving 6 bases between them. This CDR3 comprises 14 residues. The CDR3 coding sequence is TGTGCCAGCAGCTTACAGGGAACTAATGAAAAACTGTTTTTT. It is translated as CASSLQGTNEKLFF.

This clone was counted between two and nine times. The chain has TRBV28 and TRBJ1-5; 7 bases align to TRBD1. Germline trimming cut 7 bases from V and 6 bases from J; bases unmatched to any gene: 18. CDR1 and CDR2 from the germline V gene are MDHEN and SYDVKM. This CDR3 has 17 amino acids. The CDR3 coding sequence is TGTGCCAGCATTGGTGTCGGCGAGGGGGCCGGCGTTCAGCCCCAGCATTTT. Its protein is CASIGVGEGAGVQPQHF.

CDR3 DNA: TGTGCCAGCAGTTACTCGACAGTGGGGACCCAGTACTTC. It yields the protein CASSYSTVGTQYF. The chain has TRBV6-5 and TRBJ2-5; TRBD1 might be the D (5 bases). V lost 0 bases and J 7 bases, leaving 9 bases between the germline ends. Per germline, CDR1 MNHEY and CDR2 SVGAGI. The CDR3 is made up of 13 amino acids.

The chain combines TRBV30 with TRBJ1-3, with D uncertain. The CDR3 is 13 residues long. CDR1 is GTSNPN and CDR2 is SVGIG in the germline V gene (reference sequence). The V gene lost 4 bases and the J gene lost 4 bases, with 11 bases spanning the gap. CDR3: CAWTPGGGNTIYF. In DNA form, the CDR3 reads TGTGCCTGGACCCCAGGCGGGGGAAACACCATATATTTT.

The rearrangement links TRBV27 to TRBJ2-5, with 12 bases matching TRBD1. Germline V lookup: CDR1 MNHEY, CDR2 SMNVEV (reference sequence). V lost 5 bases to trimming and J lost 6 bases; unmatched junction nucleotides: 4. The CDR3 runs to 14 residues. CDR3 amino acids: CASSPGTGGKTQYF. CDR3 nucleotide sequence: TGTGCCAGCAGTCCTGGGACAGGGGGCAAGACCCAGTACTTC.

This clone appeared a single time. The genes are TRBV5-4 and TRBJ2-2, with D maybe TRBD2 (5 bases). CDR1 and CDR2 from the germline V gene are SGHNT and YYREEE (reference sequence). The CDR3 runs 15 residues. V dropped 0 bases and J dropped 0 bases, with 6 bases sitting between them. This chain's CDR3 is CASSLDGANTGELFF. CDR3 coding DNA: TGTGCCAGCAGCTTGGACGGGGCGAACACCGGGGAGCTGTTTTTT.

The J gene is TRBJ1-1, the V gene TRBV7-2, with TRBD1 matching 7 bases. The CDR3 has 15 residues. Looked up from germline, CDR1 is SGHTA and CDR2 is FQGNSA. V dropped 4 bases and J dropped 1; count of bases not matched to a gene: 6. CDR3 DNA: TGTGCCAGCAGCTCACTCTACAGGGGGAACACTGAAGCTTTCTTT. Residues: CASSSLYRGNTEAFF.

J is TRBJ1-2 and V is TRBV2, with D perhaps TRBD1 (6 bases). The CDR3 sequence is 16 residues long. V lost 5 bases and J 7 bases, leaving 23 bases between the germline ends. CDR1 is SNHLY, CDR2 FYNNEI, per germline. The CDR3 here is CASSPGIAGAAVGYTF. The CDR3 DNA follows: TGTGCCAGCAGTCCAGGTATAGCGGGGGCAGCTGTTGGCTACACCTTC.

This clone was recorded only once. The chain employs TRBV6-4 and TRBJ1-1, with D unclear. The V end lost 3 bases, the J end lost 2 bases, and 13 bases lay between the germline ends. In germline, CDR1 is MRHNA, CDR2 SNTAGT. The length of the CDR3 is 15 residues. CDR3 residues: CASSEKGRRNTEAFF. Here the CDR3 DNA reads TGTGCCAGCAGTGAAAAAGGGAGACGAAACACTGAAGCTTTCTTT.

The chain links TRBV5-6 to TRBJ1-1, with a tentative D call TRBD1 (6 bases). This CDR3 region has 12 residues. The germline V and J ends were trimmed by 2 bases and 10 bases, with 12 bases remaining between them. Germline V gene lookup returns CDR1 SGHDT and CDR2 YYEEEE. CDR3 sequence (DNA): TGTGCCAGCAGCTTTCTTGGACAGCCAGCTTTCTTT. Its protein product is CASSFLGQPAFF.

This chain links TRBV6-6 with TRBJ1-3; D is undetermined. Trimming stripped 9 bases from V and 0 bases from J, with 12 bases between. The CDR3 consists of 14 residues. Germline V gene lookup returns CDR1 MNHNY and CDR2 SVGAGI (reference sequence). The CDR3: CASLGRNSGNTIYF. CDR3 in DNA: TGTGCCAGTCTGGGCAGAAACTCTGGAAACACCATATATTTT.

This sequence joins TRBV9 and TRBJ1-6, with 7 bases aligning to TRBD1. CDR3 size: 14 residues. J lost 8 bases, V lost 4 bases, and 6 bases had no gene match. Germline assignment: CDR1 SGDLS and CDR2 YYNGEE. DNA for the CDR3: TGTGCCAGCAGCACCGACAGGGATTATTCACCCCTCCACTTT. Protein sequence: CASSTDRDYSPLHF.

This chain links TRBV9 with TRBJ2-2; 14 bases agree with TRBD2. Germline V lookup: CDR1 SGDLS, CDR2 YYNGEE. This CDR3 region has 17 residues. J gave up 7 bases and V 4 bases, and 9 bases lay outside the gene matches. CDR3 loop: CASSSGGLAGGRGELFF. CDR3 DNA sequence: TGTGCCAGCAGCTCGGGAGGACTAGCGGGGGGACGCGGGGAGCTGTTTTTT. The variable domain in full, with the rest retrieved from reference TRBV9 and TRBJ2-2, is DSGVTQTPKHLITATGQRVTLRCSPRSGDLSVYWYQQSLDQGLQFLIQYYNGEERAKGNILERFSAQQFPDLHSELNLSSLELGDSALYFCASSSGGLAGGRGELFFGEGSRLTVL.

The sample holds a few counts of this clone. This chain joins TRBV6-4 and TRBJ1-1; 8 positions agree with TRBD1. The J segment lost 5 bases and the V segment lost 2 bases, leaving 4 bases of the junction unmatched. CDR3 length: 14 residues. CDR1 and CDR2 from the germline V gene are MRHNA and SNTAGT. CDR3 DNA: TGTGCCAGCAGTGACACTGACAGGGGTACTGAAGCTTTCTTT. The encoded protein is CASSDTDRGTEAFF.

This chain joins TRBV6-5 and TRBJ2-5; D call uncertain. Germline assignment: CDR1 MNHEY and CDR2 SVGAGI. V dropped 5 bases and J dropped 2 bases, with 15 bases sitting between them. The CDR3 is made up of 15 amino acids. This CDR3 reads CASSPGPGGQETQYF. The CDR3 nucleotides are TGTGCCAGCAGTCCCGGTCCTGGCGGTCAAGAGACCCAGTACTTC.

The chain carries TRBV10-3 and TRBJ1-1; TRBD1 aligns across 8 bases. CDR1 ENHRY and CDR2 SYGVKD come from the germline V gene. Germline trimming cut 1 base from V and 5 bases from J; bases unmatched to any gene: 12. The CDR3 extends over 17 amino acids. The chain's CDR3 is CAISEFGQGFEVTEAFF. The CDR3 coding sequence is TGTGCCATCAGTGAGTTCGGACAGGGTTTCGAGGTGACTGAAGCTTTCTTT.

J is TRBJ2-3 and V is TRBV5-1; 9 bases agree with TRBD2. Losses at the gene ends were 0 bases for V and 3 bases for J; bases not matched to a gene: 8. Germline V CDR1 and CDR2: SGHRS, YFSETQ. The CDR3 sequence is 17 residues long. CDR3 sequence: CASSLAYGGGATDTQYF. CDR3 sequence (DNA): TGCGCCAGCAGCTTGGCCTATGGCGGGGGGGCTACAGATACGCAGTATTTT.

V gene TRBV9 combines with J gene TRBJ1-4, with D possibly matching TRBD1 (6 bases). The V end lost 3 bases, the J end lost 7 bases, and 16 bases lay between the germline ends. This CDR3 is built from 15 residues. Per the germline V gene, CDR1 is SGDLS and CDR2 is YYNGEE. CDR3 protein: CASSATGRVGEKLFF. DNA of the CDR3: TGTGCCAGCAGCGCCACAGGGAGGGTCGGTGAAAAACTGTTTTTT.

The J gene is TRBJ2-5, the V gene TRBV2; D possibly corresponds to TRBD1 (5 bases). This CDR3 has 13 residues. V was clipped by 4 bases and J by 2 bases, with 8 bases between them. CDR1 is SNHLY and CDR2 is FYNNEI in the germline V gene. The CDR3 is CASSADRQETQYF. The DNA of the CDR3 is TGTGCCAGCAGTGCCGACAGACAAGAGACCCAGTACTTC.

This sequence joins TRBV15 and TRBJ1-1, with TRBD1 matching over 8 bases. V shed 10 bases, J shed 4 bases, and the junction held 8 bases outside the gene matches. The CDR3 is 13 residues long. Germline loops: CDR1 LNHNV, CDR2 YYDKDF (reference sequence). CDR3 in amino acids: CASGDRGGTEAFF. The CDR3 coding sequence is TGTGCCAGTGGAGACAGGGGCGGCACTGAAGCTTTCTTT.

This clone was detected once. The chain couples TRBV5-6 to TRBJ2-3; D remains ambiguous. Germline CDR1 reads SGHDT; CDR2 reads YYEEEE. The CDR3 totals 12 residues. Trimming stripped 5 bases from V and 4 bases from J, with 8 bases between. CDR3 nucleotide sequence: TGTGCCAGCAGTCAACAAGCAGATACGCAGTATTTT. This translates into CASSQQADTQYF.

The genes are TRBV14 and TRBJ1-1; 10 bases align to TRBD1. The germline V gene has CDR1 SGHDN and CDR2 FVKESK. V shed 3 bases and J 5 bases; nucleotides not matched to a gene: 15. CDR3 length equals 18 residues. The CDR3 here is CASSQSPDRGKMRTEAFF. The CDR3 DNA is TGTGCCAGCAGCCAGTCTCCGGACAGGGGGAAAATGAGGACTGAAGCTTTCTTT.

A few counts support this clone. CDR3 residues: CASSLAGGASDTQYF. CDR3 in DNA: TGTGCCAGCAGTTTAGCCGGGGGGGCCTCAGATACGCAGTATTTT. The rearrangement joins TRBV28 to TRBJ2-3; TRBD2 agrees at 8 bases. J lost 4 bases, V lost 2 bases, and 5 bases had no gene match. The germline CDR1 and CDR2 sequences are MDHEN and SYDVKM. The CDR3 is 15 residues long.

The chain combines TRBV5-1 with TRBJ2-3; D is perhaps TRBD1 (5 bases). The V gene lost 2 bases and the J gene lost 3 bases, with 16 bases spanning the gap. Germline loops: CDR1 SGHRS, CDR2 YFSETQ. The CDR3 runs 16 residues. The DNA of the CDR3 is TGCGCCAGCAGCTTCCCAGGGAACCGTCCGACAGATACGCAGTATTTT. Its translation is CASSFPGNRPTDTQYF.